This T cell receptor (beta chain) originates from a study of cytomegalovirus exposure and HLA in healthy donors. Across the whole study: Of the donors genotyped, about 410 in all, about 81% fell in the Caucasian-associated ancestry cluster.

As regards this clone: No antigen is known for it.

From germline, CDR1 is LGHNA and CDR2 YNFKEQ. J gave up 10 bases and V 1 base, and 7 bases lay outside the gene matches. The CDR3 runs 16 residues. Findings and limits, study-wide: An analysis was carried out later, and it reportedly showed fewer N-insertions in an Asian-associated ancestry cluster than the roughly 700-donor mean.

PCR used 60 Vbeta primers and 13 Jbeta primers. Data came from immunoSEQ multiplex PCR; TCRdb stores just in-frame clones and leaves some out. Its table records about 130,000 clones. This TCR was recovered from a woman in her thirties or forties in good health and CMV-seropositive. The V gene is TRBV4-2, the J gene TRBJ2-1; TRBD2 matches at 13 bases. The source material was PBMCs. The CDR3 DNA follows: TGTGCCAGCAGCCAAGCCCTGGGACTAGCGGGGAGGGAGCAGTTCTTC. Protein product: CASSQALGLAGREQFF.